The TCR beta chain described here comes from a study of CD4 and CD8 cells across lung adenocarcinoma regions. TCRdb reanalysed the PCR reads using MiXCR and keeps one entry per CDR3 protein. In the table there are 6,500 to 8,500 distinct CDR3 sequences, around 60% of which are singletons. CDR1 and CDR2 (germline): SGHVS, FQNEAQ. Trimming pared 1 base from V and 5 bases from J, leaving 8 bases between. The CDR3 sequence is 13 residues long. Sequencing was performed on CD4+ T cells from the center of a lung tumor. This chain joins TRBV7-8 and TRBJ2-5; D unclear. The receptor was derived from a female donor with lung adenocarcinoma. The CD4 and CD8 labels of this study may be unreliable. CDR3 protein: CASSLGFGETQYF. Written as DNA, the CDR3 is TGTGCCAGCAGCTTAGGCTTCGGGGAGACCCAGTACTTC.